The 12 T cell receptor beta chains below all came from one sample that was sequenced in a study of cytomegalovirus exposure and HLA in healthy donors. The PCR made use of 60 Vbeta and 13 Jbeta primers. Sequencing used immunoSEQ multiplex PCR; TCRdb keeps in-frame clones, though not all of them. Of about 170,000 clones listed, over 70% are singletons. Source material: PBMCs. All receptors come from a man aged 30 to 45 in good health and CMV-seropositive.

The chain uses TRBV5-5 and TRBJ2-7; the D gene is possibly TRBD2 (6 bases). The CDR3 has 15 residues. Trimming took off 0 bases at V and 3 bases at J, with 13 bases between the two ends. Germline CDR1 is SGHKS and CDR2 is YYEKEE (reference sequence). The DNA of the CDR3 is TGTGCCAGCAGCTTGGGGCAGGGAGGCGGCTACGAGCAGTACTTC. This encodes CASSLGQGGGYEQYF.

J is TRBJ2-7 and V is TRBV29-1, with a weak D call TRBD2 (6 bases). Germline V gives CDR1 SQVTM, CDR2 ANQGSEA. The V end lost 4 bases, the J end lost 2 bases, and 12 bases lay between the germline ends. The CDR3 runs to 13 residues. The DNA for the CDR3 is TGCAGCGTTGTCAATCGGGGGACCTACGAGCAGTACTTC. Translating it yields CSVVNRGTYEQYF.

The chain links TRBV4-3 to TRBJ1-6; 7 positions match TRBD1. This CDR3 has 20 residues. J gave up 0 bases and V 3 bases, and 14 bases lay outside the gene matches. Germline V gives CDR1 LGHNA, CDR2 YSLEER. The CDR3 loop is CASSQRGQIAGSSYNSPLHF. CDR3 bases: TGCGCCAGCAGCCAGAGGGGACAGATAGCCGGTAGCTCCTATAATTCACCCCTCCACTTT.

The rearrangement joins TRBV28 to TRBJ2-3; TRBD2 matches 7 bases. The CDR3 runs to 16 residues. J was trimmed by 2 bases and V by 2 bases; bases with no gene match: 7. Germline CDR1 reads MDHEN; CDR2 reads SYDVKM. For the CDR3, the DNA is TGTGCCAGCAGTTTACTAGCGGAACTATTCACAGATACGCAGTATTTT. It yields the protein CASSLLAELFTDTQYF. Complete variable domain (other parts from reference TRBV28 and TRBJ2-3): DVKVTQSSRYLVKRTGEKVFLECVQDMDHENMFWYRQDPGLGLRLIYFSYDVKMKEKGDIPEGYSVSREKKERFSLILESASTNQTSMYLCASSLLAELFTDTQYFGPGTRLTVL.

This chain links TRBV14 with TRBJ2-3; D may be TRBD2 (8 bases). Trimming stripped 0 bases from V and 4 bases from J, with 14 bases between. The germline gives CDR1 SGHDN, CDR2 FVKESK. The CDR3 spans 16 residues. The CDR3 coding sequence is TGTGCCAGCAGCCAAGAGGGACTAGGGGGCGCAGATACGCAGTATTTT. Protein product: CASSQEGLGGADTQYF. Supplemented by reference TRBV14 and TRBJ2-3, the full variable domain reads EAGVTQFPSHSVIEKGQTVTLRCDPISGHDNLYWYRRVMGKEIKFLLHFVKESKQDESGMPNNRFLAERTGGTYSTLKVQPAELEDSGVYFCASSQEGLGGADTQYFGPGTRLTVL.

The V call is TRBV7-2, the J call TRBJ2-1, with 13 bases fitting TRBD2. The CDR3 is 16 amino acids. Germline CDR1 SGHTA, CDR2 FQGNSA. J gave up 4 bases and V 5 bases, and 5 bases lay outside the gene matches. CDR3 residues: CASSHRTSGGYNEQFF. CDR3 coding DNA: TGTGCCAGCAGCCATCGGACTAGCGGGGGTTACAATGAGCAGTTCTTC.

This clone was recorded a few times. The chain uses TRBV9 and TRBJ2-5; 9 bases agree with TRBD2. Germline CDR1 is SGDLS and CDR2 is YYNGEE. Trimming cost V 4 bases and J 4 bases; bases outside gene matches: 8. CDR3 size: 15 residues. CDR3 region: CASSPKGAGGETQYF. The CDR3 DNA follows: TGTGCCAGCAGCCCCAAGGGAGCGGGGGGAGAGACCCAGTACTTC.

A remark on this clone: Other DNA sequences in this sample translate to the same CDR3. CDR3 sequence: CAWSPDRGPYGYTF. The DNA for the CDR3 is TGTGCCTGGAGTCCAGACAGGGGGCCTTATGGCTACACCTTC. The chain recombines TRBV30 with TRBJ1-2; 10 bases agree with TRBD1. The germline CDR1 and CDR2 sequences are GTSNPN and SVGIG (reference sequence). The CDR3 has 14 amino acids. The trim removed 2 bases at V and 5 bases at J, leaving 5 bases unmatched.

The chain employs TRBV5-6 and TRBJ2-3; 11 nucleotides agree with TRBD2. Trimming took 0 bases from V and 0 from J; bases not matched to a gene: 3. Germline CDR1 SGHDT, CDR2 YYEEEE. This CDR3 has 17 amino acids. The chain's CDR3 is CASSLGLAGSSTDTQYF. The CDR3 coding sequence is TGTGCCAGCAGCTTGGGACTAGCGGGATCGAGCACAGATACGCAGTATTTT. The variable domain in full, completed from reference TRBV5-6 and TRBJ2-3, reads DAGVTQSPTHLIKTRGQQVTLRCSPKSGHDTVSWYQQALGQGPQFIFQYYEEEERQRGNFPDRFSGHQFPNYSSELNVNALLLGDSALYLCASSLGLAGSSTDTQYFGPGTRLTVL.

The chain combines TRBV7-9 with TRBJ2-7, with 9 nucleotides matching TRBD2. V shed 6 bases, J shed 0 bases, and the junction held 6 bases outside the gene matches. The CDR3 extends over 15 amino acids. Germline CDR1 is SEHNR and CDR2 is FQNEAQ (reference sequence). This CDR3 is CASRPTSGSSYEQYF. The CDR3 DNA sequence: TGTGCCAGCAGGCCTACTAGCGGGTCCTCCTACGAGCAGTACTTC. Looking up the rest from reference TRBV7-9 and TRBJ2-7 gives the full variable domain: DTGVSQNPRHKITKRGQNVTFRCDPISEHNRLYWYRQTLGQGPEFLTYFQNEAQLEKSRLLSDRFSAERPKGSFSTLEIQRTEQGDSAMYLCASRPTSGSSYEQYFGPGTRLTVT.

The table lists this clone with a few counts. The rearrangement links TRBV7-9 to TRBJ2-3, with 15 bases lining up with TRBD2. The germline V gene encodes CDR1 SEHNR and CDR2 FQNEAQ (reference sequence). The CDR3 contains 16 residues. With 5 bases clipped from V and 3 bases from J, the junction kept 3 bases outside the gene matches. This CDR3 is CASSRGLAGGTDTQYF. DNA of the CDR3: TGTGCCAGCAGCCGAGGACTAGCGGGAGGGACAGATACGCAGTATTTT. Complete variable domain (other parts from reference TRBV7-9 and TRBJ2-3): DTGVSQNPRHKITKRGQNVTFRCDPISEHNRLYWYRQTLGQGPEFLTYFQNEAQLEKSRLLSDRFSAERPKGSFSTLEIQRTEQGDSAMYLCASSRGLAGGTDTQYFGPGTRLTVL.

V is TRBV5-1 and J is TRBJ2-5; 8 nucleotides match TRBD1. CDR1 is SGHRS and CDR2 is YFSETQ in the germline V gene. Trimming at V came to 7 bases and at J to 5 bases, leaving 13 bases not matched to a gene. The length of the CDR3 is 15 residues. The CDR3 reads CASGPGAGGLETQYF. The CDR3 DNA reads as TGCGCCAGCGGGCCCGGGGCAGGGGGCTTGGAGACCCAGTACTTC.